The sequence of this TCR beta chain was determined in a study of post-analysis software for immune sequencing data. Study background: Relapsing-remitting, secondary progressive and progressive-relapsing forms of multiple sclerosis all featured among disease courses.

This clonotype was observed a few times. The antigen is not known. The CDR3 extends over 14 amino acids. V shed 8 bases and J 4 bases; nucleotides not matched to a gene: 10. Per germline, CDR1 MNHEY and CDR2 SMNVEV (reference sequence). Whole-study findings and limits: People with multiple sclerosis had a significantly lower normalized Chao1 diversity than controls did. Five or six TRBV segments, TRBV5-6, TRBV5-1 and TRBV20-1 among them, were found more frequent in patients than controls. When the samples were clustered directly with F measure, those that had been prepared in the same batch showed strong co-clustering.

Tagging with unique molecular identifiers was a feature of the TCR beta cDNA libraries. TCRdb analysed the PCR reads with MiXCR anew, one entry per CDR3 protein. Found here are roughly 410,000 distinct CDR3 sequences, about a third of them singletons; the top ten hold roughly 13%. The source is a girl aged 5 to 17 with multiple sclerosis. The specimen was blood. The rearrangement joins TRBV27 to TRBJ1-2; 7 bases map to TRBD1. The CDR3 DNA sequence: TGTGCCAGCTCCCCAGGACAGGTCCCCTATGGCTACACCTTC. It specifies CASSPGQVPYGYTF.